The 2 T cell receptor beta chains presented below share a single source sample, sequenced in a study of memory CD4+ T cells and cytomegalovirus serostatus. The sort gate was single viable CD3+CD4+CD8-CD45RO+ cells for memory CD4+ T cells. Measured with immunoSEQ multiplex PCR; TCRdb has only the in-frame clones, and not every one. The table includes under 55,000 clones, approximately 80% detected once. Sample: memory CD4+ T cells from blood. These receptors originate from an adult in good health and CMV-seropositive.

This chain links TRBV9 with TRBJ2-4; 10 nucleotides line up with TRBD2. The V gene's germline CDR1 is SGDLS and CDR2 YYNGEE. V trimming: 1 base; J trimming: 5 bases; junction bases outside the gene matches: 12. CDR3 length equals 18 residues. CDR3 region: CASSVLLAGLGEENIQYF. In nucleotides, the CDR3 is TGTGCCAGCAGCGTATTACTAGCGGGGTTGGGCGAGGAAAACATTCAGTACTTC.

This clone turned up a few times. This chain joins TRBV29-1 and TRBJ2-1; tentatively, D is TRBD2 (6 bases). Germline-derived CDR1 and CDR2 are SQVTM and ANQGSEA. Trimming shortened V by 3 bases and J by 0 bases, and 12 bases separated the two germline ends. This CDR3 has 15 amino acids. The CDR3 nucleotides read TGCAGCGTTGATACTACGGGAGCCTCCTACAATGAGCAGTTCTTC. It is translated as CSVDTTGASYNEQFF.